This T cell receptor beta chain derives from a study of shared clonotypes between healthy human individuals. Profiled with immunoSEQ multiplex PCR; TCRdb holds only in-frame clones, not every one. The sample has roughly 2 million clones; roughly 95% are singletons. Germline CDR1 reads GTSNPN; CDR2 reads SVGIG (reference sequence). V shed 5 bases and J shed 2 bases, with 13 bases lying between them. CDR3 length: 14 residues. It was into CD45RA+ naive and CD45RA-negative memory subsets that the CD4+ cells were split. This clone came up once. This chain joins TRBV30 and TRBJ2-1, with D possibly being TRBD1 or TRBD2 (6 bases each). This sequence originates from a man aged 18 to 30 in good health. The specimen was naive CD4+ T cells sorted from blood. Regarding subset: CD45RA+ positively selected. The CDR3 is CAWVIGGPYNEQFF. In DNA form, the CDR3 reads TGTGCCTGGGTCATAGGGGGGCCCTACAATGAGCAGTTCTTC.